The TCR beta chain described here comes from a study of neurological immune-mediated disorders. Overall study context: Among the approximately 34 patients with multiple sclerosis, roughly 31 were relapsing-remitting, while 3 were secondary progressive.

This clonotype was detected ten times or more. TCRdb reanalysed the 5' RACE reads using MiXCR and keeps one entry per CDR3 protein. The sample lists tens of thousands of distinct CDR3 sequences; about 4% were seen once. The CDR3 is 13 amino acids. Germline CDR1 SGHRS, CDR2 YFSETQ. The ends were cut back, 6 bases at V and 5 bases at J, with 14 bases in the middle. Input material: PBMCs. This chain joins TRBV5-1 and TRBJ1-2; maybe TRBD1 (5 bases). This TCR was recovered from a man aged 30-40 years with multiple sclerosis. The CDR3 loop is CASNNGGAYGYTF. The CDR3 nucleotides read TGCGCCAGCAATAATGGAGGGGCTTATGGCTACACCTTC.